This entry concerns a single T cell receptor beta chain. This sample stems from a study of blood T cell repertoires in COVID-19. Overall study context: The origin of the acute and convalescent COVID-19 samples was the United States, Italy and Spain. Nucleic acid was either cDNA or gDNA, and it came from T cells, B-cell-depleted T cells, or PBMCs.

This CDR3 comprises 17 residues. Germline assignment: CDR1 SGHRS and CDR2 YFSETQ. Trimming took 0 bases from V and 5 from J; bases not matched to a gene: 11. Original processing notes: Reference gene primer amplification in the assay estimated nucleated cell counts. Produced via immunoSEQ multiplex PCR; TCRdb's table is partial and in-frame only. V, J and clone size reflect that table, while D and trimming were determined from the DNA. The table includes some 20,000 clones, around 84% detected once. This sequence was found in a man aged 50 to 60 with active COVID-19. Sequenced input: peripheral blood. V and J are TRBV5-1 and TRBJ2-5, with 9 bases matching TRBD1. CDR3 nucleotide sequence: TGCGCCAGCAGCTTGGACATAGTACAGGGGGCGAGGGAGACCCAGTACTTC. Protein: CASSLDIVQGARETQYF.